A single sample is the source of the 9 T cell receptor beta chains below, sequenced in a study of lymphopenia after photon versus proton radiotherapy. Here immunoSEQ multiplex PCR was the method, and the copy in TCRdb shows in-frame clones only, minus some. Among some 76,000 clones, roughly 92% were seen once, and the ten largest hold about 2.2%. The sequencing here drew on peripheral blood, taken from a patient treated with photon-based radiotherapy. The receptor set was obtained from a woman aged 40 to 50 with cholangiocarcinoma.

Remarks on this clone: Mismatch with germline at one junction end may stem from a read error. The genes are TRBV29-1 and TRBJ2-7; 16 bases match TRBD2. The CDR3 spans 17 residues. The V gene's germline CDR1 is SQVTM and CDR2 ANQGSEA. DNA for the CDR3: TGCAGCGCTGAAGGGACTAGCGGGAGGGCCTTTGGGGACGAGCAGTACTTC. Translating gives CSAEGTSGRAFGDEQYF.

This clone has just one count. The V gene is TRBV5-1, the J gene TRBJ1-1; perhaps TRBD1 as D (5 bases). CDR3 length: 11 amino acids. The V and J ends lost 6 bases and 4 bases respectively, with 7 bases between them. Germline lookup yields CDR1 SGHRS and CDR2 YFSETQ. The CDR3 sequence: CASNQGTEAFF. CDR3 DNA sequence: TGCGCCAGCAACCAGGGCACTGAAGCTTTCTTT.

The sample holds one count of this clone. The chain uses TRBV28 and TRBJ2-7; TRBD2 aligns across 13 bases. The trim removed 5 bases at V and 6 bases at J, leaving 7 bases unmatched. Per germline, CDR1 MDHEN and CDR2 SYDVKM. CDR3 length: 15 residues. The CDR3 protein is CASSPRTSGRSEQYF. The CDR3 bases are TGTGCCAGCAGTCCAAGGACTAGCGGGAGATCCGAGCAGTACTTC.

This rearrangement joins TRBV19 to TRBJ1-1, with unresolved D. The CDR3 has 14 amino acids. Per the germline V gene, CDR1 is LNHDA and CDR2 is SQIVND (reference sequence). V lost 8 bases and J 3 bases, leaving 16 bases between the germline ends. The CDR3 loop is CASASAARHTEAFF. The CDR3 DNA reads as TGTGCCAGTGCGAGCGCAGCCCGTCACACTGAAGCTTTCTTT. Drawing the rest from reference TRBV19 and TRBJ1-1, the complete variable domain is DGGITQSPKYLFRKEGQNVTLSCEQNLNHDAMYWYRQDPGQGLRLIYYSQIVNDFQKGDIAEGYSVSREKKESFPLTVTSAQKNPTAFYLCASASAARHTEAFFGQGTRLTVV.

A word on this clone: In the same sample, other DNA sequences code for this CDR3. The gene calls are TRBV27 and TRBJ2-7; 7 nucleotides line up with TRBD1. Germline CDR1 is MNHEY and CDR2 is SMNVEV (reference sequence). The ends lost 3 bases at V and 7 bases at J; junction bases unmatched: 6. The CDR3 runs 13 residues. In DNA, the CDR3 is TGTGCCAGCAGTTTCCGACAGGGTGGTGAGCAGTACTTC. Protein product: CASSFRQGGEQYF.

The rearrangement uses TRBV7-9 and TRBJ2-5; D unclear. Near its end, the DNA agrees better with TRBJ2-7, so the J call may be wrong. The length of the CDR3 is 13 residues. The germline gives CDR1 SEHNR, CDR2 FQNEAQ (reference sequence). The CDR3 sequence is CASSLVLVDEQYF. The CDR3 nucleotides read TGTGCCAGCAGCTTAGTATTGGTTGACGAGCAGTACTTC.

The chain links TRBV5-1 to TRBJ2-7, with D perhaps matching TRBD2 (6 bases). The CDR3 totals 14 residues. Germline CDR1 and CDR2: SGHRS and YFSETQ. V was trimmed by 0 bases and J by 3 bases, leaving 10 bases between them. CDR3 sequence reads: CASSLGQGGYEQYF. CDR3 sequence (DNA): TGCGCCAGCAGCTTGGGGCAGGGAGGCTACGAGCAGTACTTC.

This chain uses TRBV29-1 with TRBJ2-4; TRBD1 agrees at 7 bases. The length of the CDR3 is 17 residues. V trimming: 6 bases; J trimming: 1 base; junction bases outside the gene matches: 15. Germline loops: CDR1 SQVTM, CDR2 ANQGSEA. CDR3 region: CSVAGRGPGGAKNIQYF. CDR3 bases: TGCAGCGTGGCTGGAAGAGGCCCAGGGGGTGCCAAAAACATTCAGTACTTC.

The genes are TRBV12-2 and TRBJ2-7; the D segment call TRBD1 is taken from the table without a DNA check. TRBV12-2 corresponds to a pseudogene. The CDR3 consists of 17 residues. CDR3 residues: CASRARVCNRVLHEQYF. CDR3 nucleotide sequence: TGTGCAAGTCGCGCGAGGGTCTGTAACAGGGTTCTCCACGAGCAGTACTTC.